The 22 T cell receptor beta chains below were found in one sample sequenced in a study of cytomegalovirus exposure and HLA in healthy donors (dated by TCRdb to about 2017). Libraries were prepared through the immunoSEQ multiplex PCR assay. Here the immuneACCESS table is served through TCRdb, limited to in-frame sequences with V and J called. Missing clones are a known gap in these copies; in checked studies unresolved V genes cover under half, and the rest lacks a known reason. In this sample the table shows tens of thousands of clones, 94% of which occur a single time. Of the sample, 1.5% to 2% falls within the top ten clones. The sample taken for sequencing was PBMCs. These receptors all stem from a woman between 18 and 29 years old in good health and CMV-seropositive.

The chain carries TRBV5-5 and TRBJ2-3, with D unresolved. This CDR3 has 13 residues. Germline CDR1 and CDR2: SGHKS and YYEKEE (reference sequence). Trimming cost V 4 bases and J 2 bases, with 8 bases left between them. CDR3 residues: CASSHPITDTQYF. The CDR3 DNA follows: TGTGCCAGCAGCCATCCCATCACAGATACGCAGTATTTT.

The chain employs TRBV27 and TRBJ1-1; 8 bases align to TRBD1. The CDR3 loop spans 17 amino acids. After removal of 5 bases from V and 1 base from J, the junction contained 12 bases not matched to a gene. Germline V lookup: CDR1 MNHEY, CDR2 SMNVEV (reference sequence). This CDR3 reads CASSTLSRGPENTEAFF. CDR3 bases: TGTGCCAGCAGTACCCTGAGCAGGGGGCCTGAGAACACTGAAGCTTTCTTT.

This clone occurred once. The J gene is TRBJ2-1, the V gene TRBV7-8; D is perhaps TRBD1 (5 bases). V gave up 5 bases and J gave up 6 bases, with 11 bases separating them. The germline CDR1 and CDR2 sequences are SGHVS and FQNEAQ. There are 13 residues in the CDR3. CDR3 region: CASSRLQVNEQFF. In DNA, the CDR3 is TGTGCCAGCAGCCGATTACAGGTCAATGAGCAGTTCTTC. The entire variable domain, with the rest obtained from reference TRBV7-8 and TRBJ2-1, is as follows: GAGVSQSPRYKVAKRGQDVALRCDPISGHVSLFWYQQALGQGPEFLTYFQNEAQLDKSGLPSDRFFAERPEGSVSTLKIQRTQQEDSAVYLCASSRLQVNEQFFGPGTRLTVL.

A single count supports this clone. The chain employs TRBV7-9 and TRBJ2-2; 9 bases align to TRBD1. Germline trimming cut 6 bases from V and 3 bases from J; bases unmatched to any gene: 5. The CDR3 runs to 15 residues. Germline CDR1 and CDR2: SEHNR and FQNEAQ (reference sequence). This CDR3 is CASSLQGADTGELFF. CDR3 nucleotide sequence: TGTGCCAGCAGTTTACAGGGGGCCGACACCGGGGAGCTGTTTTTT. Full variable domain (rest looked up from reference TRBV7-9 and TRBJ2-2): DTGVSQNPRHKITKRGQNVTFRCDPISEHNRLYWYRQTLGQGPEFLTYFQNEAQLEKSRLLSDRFSAERPKGSFSTLEIQRTEQGDSAMYLCASSLQGADTGELFFGEGSRLTVL.

V usage is TRBV11-3 and J usage is TRBJ2-1; 9 nucleotides line up with TRBD2. CDR1 and CDR2 (germline): SGHNT, YENEEA. J lost 7 bases, V lost 1 base, and 8 bases had no gene match. The CDR3 has 16 amino acids. The CDR3 coding sequence is TGTGCCAGCAGCTTAGTTAGCGGGAGAATAGATAATGAGCAGTTCTTC. Translating gives CASSLVSGRIDNEQFF. The full variable domain, rest sourced from reference TRBV11-3 and TRBJ2-1, is EAGVVQSPRYKIIEKKQPVAFWCNPISGHNTLYWYLQNLGQGPELLIRYENEEAVDDSQLPKDRFSAERLKGVDSTLKIQPAELGDSAVYLCASSLVSGRIDNEQFFGPGTRLTVL.

The chain carries TRBV15 and TRBJ2-1, with TRBD2 identical over 7 bases. V lost 6 bases to trimming and J lost 8 bases; unmatched junction nucleotides: 10. The CDR3 loop spans 14 amino acids. Germline CDR1 is LNHNV and CDR2 is YYDKDF (reference sequence). This CDR3 is CATRVSTSADEQFF. CDR3 DNA sequence: TGTGCCACCAGAGTTTCAACTAGCGCGGATGAGCAGTTCTTC. The complete variable domain, with remaining parts taken from reference TRBV15 and TRBJ2-1, reads DAMVIQNPRYQVTQFGKPVTLSCSQTLNHNVMYWYQQKSSQAPKLLFHYYDKDFNNEADTPDNFQSRRPNTSFCFLDIRSPGLGDTAMYLCATRVSTSADEQFFGPGTRLTVL.

This rearrangement joins TRBV27 to TRBJ2-7, with TRBD1 identical over 7 bases. This CDR3 is 14 amino acids long. CDR1 is MNHEY, CDR2 SMNVEV, per germline (reference sequence). The V gene end was trimmed by 5 bases and the J gene end by 0 bases; junction bases not matched to a gene: 4. CDR3 nucleotide sequence: TGTGCCAGCAGTCTGACAGGGAGCTCCTACGAGCAGTACTTC. Its protein product is CASSLTGSSYEQYF.

This clone has just one count. The chain carries TRBV9 and TRBJ1-3, with 7 bases aligning to TRBD1. The V and J ends lost 3 bases and 4 bases, in that order; junction bases with no gene match: 7. Germline V gene data show CDR1 as SGDLS and CDR2 as YYNGEE. CDR3 size: 15 residues. The CDR3 DNA is TGTGCCAGCAGCGACCGGGCAGGGGGAGGAAACACCATATATTTT. This gives the protein CASSDRAGGGNTIYF.

The chain recombines TRBV10-3 with TRBJ2-1, with 11 bases fitting TRBD2. The germline gives CDR1 ENHRY, CDR2 SYGVKD. V was pared by 0 bases and J by 8 bases, with 6 bases of the junction left unmatched. The CDR3 has 16 residues. The CDR3 spells CAISESLAGGRDEQFF. For the CDR3, the DNA is TGTGCCATCAGTGAGTCCCTAGCGGGGGGCAGGGATGAGCAGTTCTTC.

The chain combines TRBV4-2 with TRBJ2-1; 13 positions agree with TRBD2. Per the germline V gene, CDR1 is LGHNA and CDR2 is YNFKEQ. Losses at the gene ends were 1 base for V and 2 bases for J; bases not matched to a gene: 8. The CDR3 is 19 amino acids. The CDR3: CASSQVRLAGGHPYNEQFF. DNA of the CDR3: TGTGCCAGCAGCCAAGTGCGACTAGCGGGGGGCCACCCCTACAATGAGCAGTTCTTC.

This rearrangement joins TRBV29-1 to TRBJ1-2, with no clear D. The CDR3 is made up of 11 amino acids. Per the germline V gene, CDR1 is SQVTM and CDR2 is ANQGSEA. CDR3 coding DNA: TGCGCCTGCGAGGAGCAAGGTGGCTACACCTTC. Its protein product is CACEEQGGYTF.

V is TRBV11-2 and J is TRBJ2-5, with 7 bases fitting TRBD1. Germline V gene data show CDR1 as SGHAT and CDR2 as FQNNGV. The trim removed 6 bases at V and 2 bases at J, leaving 9 bases unmatched. This CDR3 contains 15 residues. The CDR3 DNA reads as TGTGCCAGCAGTTCAACCGGGACAGCACAAGAGACCCAGTACTTC. Translation: CASSSTGTAQETQYF. Combining the CDR3 with reference TRBV11-2 and TRBJ2-5 gives the whole variable domain EAGVAQSPRYKIIEKRQSVAFWCNPISGHATLYWYQQILGQGPKLLIQFQNNGVVDDSQLPKDRFSAERLKGVDSTLKIQPAKLEDSAVYLCASSSTGTAQETQYFGPGTRLLVL.

This chain joins TRBV6-1 and TRBJ2-7, with 8 positions matching TRBD1. J was trimmed by 5 bases and V by 5 bases; bases with no gene match: 8. CDR1 is MNHNS, CDR2 SASEGT, per germline. The CDR3 runs 14 residues. CDR3 sequence reads: CASSPRTGINEQYF. The CDR3 DNA sequence: TGTGCCAGCAGTCCCCGGACAGGGATTAACGAGCAGTACTTC.

V usage is TRBV4-3 and J usage is TRBJ2-7; a possible D gene is TRBD2 (5 bases). The CDR3 totals 15 residues. V dropped 0 bases and J dropped 2 bases, with 11 bases sitting between them. Germline-derived CDR1 and CDR2 are LGHNA and YSLEER. The CDR3 bases are TGCGCCAGCAGCCAAGATAAGGGAGAGACCTACGAGCAGTACTTC. This gives the protein CASSQDKGETYEQYF.

This chain links TRBV7-2 with TRBJ2-3, with a possible D match to TRBD2 (6 bases). The CDR3 totals 12 residues. Germline loops: CDR1 SGHTA, CDR2 FQGNSA. Deletions cut 1 base from V and 9 bases from J, with 8 bases between. The CDR3 DNA reads as TGTGCCAGCAGCTTAGAGGGGAGGACGCAGTATTTT. Amino acids: CASSLEGRTQYF.

The gene calls are TRBV10-3 and TRBJ1-1, with 8 nucleotides matching TRBD1. The CDR3 is 13 residues long. Trimming took 11 bases from V and 1 from J; bases not matched to a gene: 6. Germline CDR1 is ENHRY and CDR2 is SYGVKD. DNA for the CDR3: TGTGCCGCCCGACAGGGGCCGAACACTGAAGCTTTCTTT. Translation gives CAARQGPNTEAFF.

The V and J genes are TRBV6-1 and TRBJ2-7, with a weak D call TRBD2 (6 bases). Germline lookup yields CDR1 MNHNS and CDR2 SASEGT. The CDR3 sequence is 16 residues long. Deletions cut 1 base from V and 0 bases from J, with 13 bases between. The CDR3 sequence: CASSEGGGEFSYEQYF. The CDR3 bases are TGTGCCAGCAGTGAAGGGGGCGGGGAATTCTCCTACGAGCAGTACTTC.

J is TRBJ2-1 and V is TRBV5-6; 11 nucleotides align to TRBD1. Per germline, CDR1 SGHDT and CDR2 YYEEEE. V gave up 3 bases and J gave up 8 bases; unmatched junction bases: 7. This CDR3 spans 15 amino acids. The CDR3: CASSSPGQGAYEQFF. The CDR3 region has the DNA TGTGCCAGCAGCTCCCCCGGACAGGGGGCTTATGAGCAGTTCTTC.

The gene calls are TRBV6-5 and TRBJ2-2; the D gene is possibly TRBD1 (5 bases). The V end lost 7 bases, the J end lost 1 base, and 13 bases lay between the germline ends. CDR3 length: 15 residues. Germline values: CDR1 MNHEY, CDR2 SVGAGI. CDR3 in amino acids: CASMTAELNTGELFF. CDR3 DNA: TGTGCCAGCATGACAGCTGAGCTGAACACCGGGGAGCTGTTTTTT.

This clone was picked up one time. The chain is built from TRBV4-1 and TRBJ1-1, with D possibly matching TRBD1 (5 bases). V lost 3 bases and J 4 bases, leaving 15 bases between the germline ends. There are 15 residues in the CDR3. CDR1 is MGHRA, CDR2 YSYEKL, per germline. CDR3 amino acids: CASSHPGGTATEAFF. Here the CDR3 DNA reads TGCGCCAGCAGCCACCCCGGGGGGACGGCCACTGAAGCTTTCTTT.

The chain has TRBV14 and TRBJ2-7, with D maybe TRBD2 (7 bases). V lost 1 base and J 2 bases, leaving 18 bases between the germline ends. This CDR3 has 17 residues. Germline V gene data show CDR1 as SGHDN and CDR2 as FVKESK. This CDR3 reads CASSQVDGGRGAYEQYF. CDR3 nucleotide sequence: TGTGCCAGCAGCCAAGTGGACGGGGGGCGAGGCGCCTACGAGCAGTACTTC.

This chain links TRBV6-4 with TRBJ2-1; 9 bases align to TRBD2. V trimming: 6 bases; J trimming: 2 bases; junction bases outside the gene matches: 5. The CDR3 runs to 15 residues. Germline V CDR1 and CDR2: MRHNA, SNTAGT. CDR3 in amino acids: CASSLSGGTYNEQFF. The CDR3 nucleotides are TGTGCCAGCAGCCTTAGCGGGGGCACCTACAATGAGCAGTTCTTC.